These 25 T cell receptor beta chains share one sample of origin, sequenced in a study of blood T cell repertoires in COVID-19. TCRdb's copy holds only in-frame clones and misses some; the assay was immunoSEQ multiplex PCR. The sample consists of around 260,000 clones, approximately 91% of them appearing once. The sequenced sample consisted of peripheral blood. These receptors all stem from a person under 35 with COVID-19, enrolled during active disease.

The rearrangement uses TRBV7-8 and TRBJ1-6; D perhaps matches TRBD1 (6 bases). Germline V gene lookup returns CDR1 SGHVS and CDR2 FQNEAQ. Deletions cut 6 bases from V and 8 bases from J, with 17 bases between. The CDR3 spans 15 residues. CDR3: CASRPVTGAYSPLHF. CDR3 bases: TGTGCCAGCAGGCCTGTGACAGGTGCATATTCACCCCTCCACTTT.

This chain joins TRBV5-4 and TRBJ1-2; 9 bases fit TRBD1. Trimming took 3 bases from V and 13 from J; bases not matched to a gene: 13. Germline-derived CDR1 and CDR2 are SGHNT and YYREEE (reference sequence). The CDR3 runs 14 residues. CDR3 protein: CASSSAGTGPPITF. The CDR3 region has the DNA TGTGCCAGCAGCTCAGCCGGGACAGGGCCTCCTATCACCTTC.

The chain couples TRBV27 to TRBJ2-1; D gene unclear. The V and J ends lost 5 bases and 9 bases respectively, with 14 bases between them. The CDR3 runs 13 residues. Germline CDR1 and CDR2: MNHEY and SMNVEV (reference sequence). As DNA, the CDR3 is TGTGCCAGCAGTATCCATCAAAGAGGTGAGCAGTTCTTC. Residues: CASSIHQRGEQFF.

V and J are TRBV7-9 and TRBJ1-3; D uncertain. This CDR3 has 16 residues. Between the trimmed V and J ends, which lost 1 base and 3 bases, there was a span of 13 bases. Germline values: CDR1 SEHNR, CDR2 FQNEAQ (reference sequence). The DNA for the CDR3 is TGTGCCAGCAGCTTAGGCAGGTCAATCGGTGGAAACACCATATATTTT. This sequence encodes CASSLGRSIGGNTIYF. The full variable domain, in which reference TRBV7-9 and TRBJ1-3 provide the parts outside the CDR3, is DTGVSQNPRHKITKRGQNVTFRCDPISEHNRLYWYRQTLGQGPEFLTYFQNEAQLEKSRLLSDRFSAERPKGSFSTLEIQRTEQGDSAMYLCASSLGRSIGGNTIYFGEGSWLTVV.

The chain recombines TRBV25-1 with TRBJ2-5; 10 bases are a match to TRBD1. The CDR3 has 14 residues. The J segment lost 4 bases and the V segment lost 10 bases, leaving 9 bases of the junction unmatched. The germline V gene has CDR1 MGHDK and CDR2 SYGVNS. CDR3 sequence (DNA): TGTGCCACTGCCCCGGGACAGGGGATAGAGACCCAGTACTTC. It translates to CATAPGQGIETQYF.

This chain uses TRBV30 with TRBJ2-1; TRBD2 agrees at 8 bases. CDR3 length: 15 amino acids. With V trimmed by 0 bases and J by 8 bases, 9 bases remained unmatched. Germline values: CDR1 GTSNPN, CDR2 SVGIG (reference sequence). CDR3 in amino acids: CAWSVGTRVTYEQFF. CDR3 in DNA: TGTGCCTGGAGTGTGGGGACTAGGGTGACCTATGAGCAGTTCTTC.

The chain uses TRBV7-9 and TRBJ2-1; 9 positions match TRBD2. The CDR3 is 18 residues long. The germline CDR1 and CDR2 sequences are SEHNR and FQNEAQ (reference sequence). J gave up 15 bases and V 1 base, and 22 bases lay outside the gene matches. CDR3 nucleotides: TGTGCCAGCAGCTTAGGCGGATGGGAAAAAGCGGGAGGACGTTTGCCGTTCTTC. Translated: CASSLGGWEKAGGRLPFF.

The V gene is TRBV27, the J gene TRBJ2-1; the D gene is possibly TRBD1 (5 bases). Trimming removed 3 bases from V and 6 bases from J, with 15 bases in between. CDR1 is MNHEY, CDR2 SMNVEV, per germline (reference sequence). The CDR3 sequence is 15 residues long. CDR3 sequence (DNA): TGTGCCAGCAGTTTGCAGGACCAGGGCTCCAATGAGCAGTTCTTC. Its protein is CASSLQDQGSNEQFF.

The chain joins TRBV24-1 to TRBJ2-2; 9 nucleotides line up with TRBD1. The V gene's germline CDR1 is KGHDR and CDR2 SFDVKD. V lost 4 bases, J lost 0 bases, and 11 bases stayed unmatched. The CDR3 is 19 amino acids. CDR3 residues: CATSDIGQGLLSNTGELFF. The CDR3 DNA sequence: TGTGCCACCAGTGACATCGGACAGGGGTTACTTTCGAACACCGGGGAGCTGTTTTTT.

The V call is TRBV2, the J call TRBJ1-4, with no clear D. CDR3 length equals 16 residues. CDR1 and CDR2 (germline): SNHLY, FYNNEI. Trimming stripped 3 bases from V and 0 bases from J, with 11 bases between. CDR3 protein: CASSEHRLATNEKLFF. The CDR3 DNA reads as TGTGCCAGCAGTGAGCATAGACTTGCAACTAATGAAAAACTGTTTTTT. Full variable domain (outside the CDR3, taken from reference TRBV2 and TRBJ1-4): EPEVTQTPSHQVTQMGQEVILRCVPISNHLYFYWYRQILGQKVEFLVSFYNNEISEKSEIFDDQFSVERPDGSNFTLKIRSTKLEDSAMYFCASSEHRLATNEKLFFGSGTQLSVL.

CDR3 residues: CSVGAAGNTIYF. As DNA, the CDR3 is TGCAGCGTGGGGGCCGCTGGAAACACCATATATTTT. The rearrangement uses TRBV29-1 and TRBJ1-3; D perhaps matches TRBD1 (6 bases). The CDR3 sequence is 12 residues long. Trimming took off 6 bases at V and 2 bases at J, with 8 bases between the two ends. Germline CDR1 SQVTM, CDR2 ANQGSEA.

This chain links TRBV28 with TRBJ1-5; 9 nucleotides align to TRBD1. This CDR3 is 16 amino acids long. Trimming cost V 5 bases and J 4 bases; bases outside gene matches: 9. The germline gives CDR1 MDHEN, CDR2 SYDVKM. As DNA, the CDR3 is TGTGCCAGCAGTATCCAACAGGGGGCTGTAAATCAGCCCCAGCATTTT. Its protein is CASSIQQGAVNQPQHF.

The gene calls are TRBV19 and TRBJ2-7; 12 bases line up with TRBD1. Germline V CDR1 and CDR2: LNHDA, SQIVND (reference sequence). Trimming at V came to 4 bases and at J to 0 bases, leaving 1 base not matched to a gene. The CDR3 has 15 amino acids. The CDR3 loop reads CASSKGQGASYEQYF. CDR3 sequence (DNA): TGTGCCAGTAGTAAGGGACAGGGGGCCTCCTACGAGCAGTACTTC. The full variable domain, completed using reference TRBV19 and TRBJ2-7, is DGGITQSPKYLFRKEGQNVTLSCEQNLNHDAMYWYRQDPGQGLRLIYYSQIVNDFQKGDIAEGYSVSREKKESFPLTVTSAQKNPTAFYLCASSKGQGASYEQYFGPGTRLTVT.

To note about this clone: Distinct nucleotide sequences in the sample also encode this CDR3. The chain has TRBV5-1 and TRBJ2-1; 7 bases line up with TRBD2. The CDR3 runs 15 residues. The J segment lost 2 bases and the V segment lost 0 bases, leaving 2 bases of the junction unmatched. Looked up from germline, CDR1 is SGHRS and CDR2 is YFSETQ. CDR3 nucleotides: TGCGCCAGCAGCTTGGCGGGAGGTACCTACAATGAGCAGTTCTTC. Its protein is CASSLAGGTYNEQFF.

The chain is built from TRBV4-1 and TRBJ2-1, with a weak D call TRBD2 (6 bases). The CDR3 is 16 residues long. Trimming cost V 4 bases and J 2 bases, with 15 bases left between them. Germline V gene sequence: CDR1 MGHRA, CDR2 YSYEKL. The CDR3 here is CASSPLGLAAYNEQFF. CDR3 sequence (DNA): TGCGCCAGCAGCCCCCTGGGGTTAGCGGCCTACAATGAGCAGTTCTTC.

This chain connects TRBV7-2 to TRBJ2-7, with D possibly TRBD1 on 6 matching bases. CDR1 and CDR2 (germline): SGHTA, FQGNSA. This CDR3 comprises 14 residues. With 4 bases removed from V and 2 bases from J, the gap between germline ends came to 12 bases. CDR3 sequence reads: CASSSGQGPYEQYF. In DNA form, the CDR3 reads TGTGCCAGCAGCTCGGGACAAGGTCCCTACGAGCAGTACTTC. The variable domain in full, completed from reference TRBV7-2 and TRBJ2-7, reads GAGVSQSPSNKVTEKGKDVELRCDPISGHTALYWYRQSLGQGLEFLIYFQGNSAPDKSGLPSDRFSAERTGGSVSTLTIQRTQQEDSAVYLCASSSGQGPYEQYFGPGTRLTVT.

This sequence joins TRBV12-3 or TRBV12-4 and TRBJ2-7; D may be TRBD2 (5 bases). The CDR3 contains 13 residues. V was trimmed by 5 bases and J by 6 bases, leaving 14 bases between them. CDR3 nucleotide sequence: TGTGCCAGCAGTATCCTACTAGGAGGCGAGCAGTACTTC. Translating it yields CASSILLGGEQYF.

The V call is TRBV9, the J call TRBJ1-3, with D possibly matching TRBD1 (6 bases). CDR1 SGDLS and CDR2 YYNGEE come from the germline V gene. Trimming took 0 bases from V and 4 from J, leaving 11 bases between them. This CDR3 is 15 amino acids long. The CDR3 protein is CASSVGAGAGNTIYF. CDR3 DNA sequence: TGTGCCAGCAGCGTAGGAGCAGGGGCCGGAAACACCATATATTTT.

The rearrangement joins TRBV7-9 to TRBJ1-2; tentative D call: TRBD1 (6 bases). The CDR3 contains 14 residues. V dropped 5 bases and J dropped 6 bases, with 16 bases sitting between them. Per germline, CDR1 SEHNR and CDR2 FQNEAQ (reference sequence). CDR3 loop: CASSPPLDRDGYTF. The DNA of the CDR3 is TGTGCCAGCAGCCCACCTCTGGACAGAGATGGCTACACCTTC.

J is TRBJ2-1 and V is TRBV5-4; D possibly corresponds to TRBD2 (5 bases). The CDR3 runs to 15 residues. Germline CDR1 reads SGHNT; CDR2 reads YYREEE (reference sequence). V shed 2 bases and J shed 7 bases, with 16 bases lying between them. As DNA, the CDR3 is TGTGCCAGCAGCTTCCGCCTATACGGCGGGAATGAGCAGTTCTTC. Encoded protein: CASSFRLYGGNEQFF.

The V and J genes are TRBV6-2 or TRBV6-3 and TRBJ1-1; no clear D. V lost 5 bases and J lost 0, with 7 bases in between. Germline V gives CDR1 MNHEY, CDR2 SVGEGT. This CDR3 contains 13 residues. CDR3 bases: TGTGCCAGCAGTACTTTTATGAACACTGAAGCTTTCTTT. Protein product: CASSTFMNTEAFF.

This sequence joins TRBV2 and TRBJ1-6, with TRBD1 matching 7 bases. The length of the CDR3 is 15 residues. Trimming at V came to 10 bases and at J to 4 bases, leaving 10 bases not matched to a gene. Germline V gene lookup returns CDR1 SNHLY and CDR2 FYNNEI. The CDR3 bases are TGTGCCACCGGACTGATGGGACAGTATAATTCACCCCTCCACTTT. The encoded protein is CATGLMGQYNSPLHF.

This clone was found once. The chain employs TRBV29-1 and TRBJ2-5; weak D call: TRBD1 (6 bases). CDR1 and CDR2 (germline): SQVTM, ANQGSEA. The CDR3 spans 17 residues. Trimming pared 7 bases from V and 5 bases from J, leaving 29 bases between. The CDR3 here is CSAPHRPDSPNPETQYF. CDR3 sequence (DNA): TGCAGCGCCCCCCACAGGCCGGACAGCCCTAACCCGGAGACCCAGTACTTC.

The J gene is TRBJ1-5, the V gene TRBV5-5; maybe TRBD1 (6 bases). Deletions cut 0 bases from V and 5 bases from J, with 9 bases between. The CDR3 has 14 amino acids. Looked up from germline, CDR1 is SGHKS and CDR2 is YYEKEE (reference sequence). For the CDR3, the DNA is TGTGCCAGCAGCTTGGCAGGGGACGATCAGCCCCAGCATTTT. Translating it yields CASSLAGDDQPQHF.

This clone was recorded only once. The chain couples TRBV11-2 to TRBJ1-1; D may be TRBD1 (5 bases). Germline CDR1 and CDR2: SGHAT and FQNNGV. The CDR3 spans 16 residues. Trimming shortened V by 0 bases and J by 0 bases, and 11 bases separated the two germline ends. CDR3 coding DNA: TGTGCCAGCAGCTTAGATACCAGGGCCCTGAACACTGAAGCTTTCTTT. It is translated as CASSLDTRALNTEAFF.